This T cell receptor (beta chain) was found in a study of shared clonotypes between healthy human individuals. Sequencing was at deep level. Every subset's genomic DNA went evenly onto several immunoSEQ plates. Using immunoSEQ multiplex PCR, the repertoire was profiled, and TCRdb retains in-frame clones only, with some absent. The data contain a few million clones, more than 80% of them seen just once; the ten biggest clones take up approximately 0.4%. The CDR3 is made up of 16 amino acids. Germline V CDR1 and CDR2: SGHNT, YYREEE (reference sequence). With V trimmed by 5 bases and J by 0 bases, 9 bases remained unmatched. General observations from the study: Non-shared clonotypes were found to have lower generation probabilities than the clonotypes that were shared by all four of the sorted-subset donors. Naive CD4 clonotypes overlapped across a handful of donors at around 5%.

In the case of this clone: The antigen remains undetermined.

The chain has TRBV5-4 and TRBJ2-7; 9 positions agree with TRBD2. This TCR was recovered from a man aged 18 to 30 in good health. Some clones in this sample may be carry-over from other donors' samples. Input material: naive CD4+ T cells from PBMCs. Subset specified: CD45RA+ positively selected. This chain's CDR3 is CASSLGGLANSYEQYF. The CDR3, as DNA: TGTGCCAGCAGTCTGGGGGGACTAGCAAACTCCTACGAGCAGTACTTC.